The 23 T cell receptor beta chains below all came from one sample that was sequenced in a study of blood T cell repertoires in COVID-19. The protocol was immunoSEQ multiplex PCR, while the TCRdb copy is restricted to in-frame clones and leaves out a portion. The sample comprises around 300,000 clones, about 89% of which are singletons, and approximately 2.4% rests with the top ten. The sample was PBMCs or T cells enriched from blood (not recorded which). Every receptor here comes from a woman aged 18-29 years who had recovered from COVID-19.

V and J are TRBV15 and TRBJ2-3; 9 bases line up with TRBD2. There are 16 residues in the CDR3. After removal of 3 bases from V and 5 bases from J, the junction contained 9 bases not matched to a gene. Germline V gene sequence: CDR1 LNHNV, CDR2 YYDKDF (reference sequence). The CDR3 sequence: CATSRYSRGGGDTQYF. The CDR3 coding sequence is TGTGCCACCAGCAGGTATTCGCGGGGGGGAGGAGATACGCAGTATTTT.

This sequence joins TRBV2 and TRBJ1-5; weak D call: TRBD1 (5 bases). Germline V lookup: CDR1 SNHLY, CDR2 FYNNEI. With 8 bases removed from V and 0 bases from J, the gap between germline ends came to 17 bases. This CDR3 is built from 16 residues. This chain's CDR3 is CASGRGEPYSNQPQHF. In DNA form, the CDR3 reads TGTGCCAGCGGGCGGGGGGAACCTTATAGCAATCAGCCCCAGCATTTT.

This chain connects TRBV6-2 or TRBV6-3 to TRBJ2-7, with no clear D. V gave up 2 bases and J gave up 7 bases, with 12 bases separating them. CDR1 is MNHEY and CDR2 is SVGEGT in the germline V gene. The CDR3 contains 13 residues. The CDR3 loop reads CASSYGVLLEQYF. The CDR3, as DNA: TGTGCCAGCAGTTACGGCGTGTTACTAGAGCAGTACTTC.

In this sample, this clone turned up a few times. The chain combines TRBV19 with TRBJ2-7; D is possibly TRBD1 (6 bases). The CDR3 has 12 amino acids. Germline-derived CDR1 and CDR2 are LNHDA and SQIVND (reference sequence). The ends were cut back, 4 bases at V and 6 bases at J, with 10 bases in the middle. DNA for the CDR3: TGTGCCAGTAGTACGACAGGCCTCGAGCAGTACTTC. This encodes CASSTTGLEQYF.

Details on this clone: Other DNA sequences in this specimen translate into the identical CDR3. The V gene is TRBV5-1, the J gene TRBJ2-7, with 8 bases lining up with TRBD1. This CDR3 has 13 residues. Germline values: CDR1 SGHRS, CDR2 YFSETQ. Trimming removed 4 bases from V and 4 bases from J; junction bases left unmatched: 4. The DNA for the CDR3 is TGCGCCAGCAGCCTAAGACAGGGGTACGAGCAGTACTTC. Amino acid sequence: CASSLRQGYEQYF.

V gene TRBV14 combines with J gene TRBJ2-7; D is perhaps TRBD2 (5 bases). Trimming pared 2 bases from V and 0 bases from J, leaving 11 bases between. Germline lookup yields CDR1 SGHDN and CDR2 FVKESK. CDR3 length equals 15 residues. The CDR3 DNA is TGTGCCAGCAGCCAACTACTAGTTAGCTCCTACGAGCAGTACTTC. Translated: CASSQLLVSSYEQYF.

This clone has only one observation. The V call is TRBV2, the J call TRBJ2-1; 10 bases agree with TRBD2. With 1 base clipped from V and 10 bases from J, the junction kept 16 bases outside the gene matches. This CDR3 has 18 amino acids. Germline CDR1 reads SNHLY; CDR2 reads FYNNEI. The DNA for the CDR3 is TGTGCCAGCAGTGAAGTCCCCCGCCTACTAGCGGGACATTGGGAGCAGTTCTTC. Its translation is CASSEVPRLLAGHWEQFF.

The chain has TRBV10-3 and TRBJ2-5; maybe TRBD2 (6 bases). Germline CDR1 and CDR2: ENHRY and SYGVKD. V dropped 7 bases and J dropped 4 bases, with 13 bases sitting between them. There are 13 residues in the CDR3. CDR3 DNA: TGTGCCATCACCGCGGGGCGCGGAGAGACCCAGTACTTC. Residues: CAITAGRGETQYF.

This chain connects TRBV7-3 to TRBJ2-1, with 11 bases that match TRBD2. Losses at the gene ends were 5 bases for V and 1 base for J; bases not matched to a gene: 7. The CDR3 has 17 residues. In germline, CDR1 is SGHTA, CDR2 FQGTGA. For the CDR3, the DNA is TGTGCCAGCAGCGCCTTACGACTAGCGGGATCCTACAATGAGCAGTTCTTC. Amino acids: CASSALRLAGSYNEQFF.

The chain has TRBV20-1 and TRBJ1-2; unclear D gene. CDR1 and CDR2 (germline): DFQATT, SNEGSKA (reference sequence). The CDR3 length is 11 residues. Trimming pared 2 bases from V and 8 bases from J, leaving 9 bases between. The CDR3 loop is CSARPESGYTF. CDR3 DNA sequence: TGCAGTGCTAGACCGGAGAGCGGCTACACCTTC.

The gene calls are TRBV5-6 and TRBJ1-2, with TRBD1 identical over 8 bases. V was pared by 4 bases and J by 7 bases, with 9 bases of the junction left unmatched. The CDR3 length is 14 residues. From germline, CDR1 is SGHDT and CDR2 YYEEEE. DNA for the CDR3: TGTGCCAGCAGCATAGGACAGGGTTCGGCTGGCTACACCTTC. Translating it yields CASSIGQGSAGYTF. The variable domain in full, completed from reference TRBV5-6 and TRBJ1-2, reads DAGVTQSPTHLIKTRGQQVTLRCSPKSGHDTVSWYQQALGQGPQFIFQYYEEEERQRGNFPDRFSGHQFPNYSSELNVNALLLGDSALYLCASSIGQGSAGYTFGSGTRLTVV.

The chain recombines TRBV5-4 with TRBJ1-6, with D possibly being TRBD1 (6 bases). Germline-derived CDR1 and CDR2 are SGHNT and YYREEE (reference sequence). This CDR3 has 15 residues. V was cut by 1 base and J by 5 bases, with 10 bases left in between. CDR3 DNA: TGTGCCAGCAGCTTGCCCCAGGGGCATAATTCACCCCTCCACTTT. This encodes CASSLPQGHNSPLHF.

The chain is built from TRBV11-2 and TRBJ2-5; D might be TRBD2 (5 bases). The CDR3 loop spans 15 amino acids. Per the germline V gene, CDR1 is SGHAT and CDR2 is FQNNGV. V shed 1 base and J shed 5 bases, with 14 bases lying between them. For the CDR3, the DNA is TGTGCCAGCAGCTTAGTGGTTTGGGAGTCGGAGACCCAGTACTTC. Translation gives CASSLVVWESETQYF.

The CDR3 sequence: CASSQVIEQLYNEQFF. The CDR3 bases are TGTGCCAGCAGCCAAGTTATAGAACAGCTATACAATGAGCAGTTCTTC. This chain uses TRBV3-1 (or the pseudogene TRBV3-2) with TRBJ2-1, with D unclear. The CDR3 covers 16 residues. Per germline, CDR1 LGHDT and CDR2 YNNKEL (reference sequence). The V end was cut by 1 base, the J end by 4 bases, with 14 bases between.

The rearrangement uses TRBV9 and TRBJ2-3, with D unresolved. Between the trimmed V and J ends, which lost 4 bases and 4 bases, there was a span of 13 bases. Germline lookup yields CDR1 SGDLS and CDR2 YYNGEE. CDR3 length: 14 amino acids. The CDR3 DNA sequence: TGTGCCAGCAGCCAGGCCCCAGACCCAGATACGCAGTATTTT. Protein: CASSQAPDPDTQYF.

This clone was found once. The chain couples TRBV29-1 to TRBJ2-3; 11 bases are shared with TRBD2. The CDR3 has 17 amino acids. Germline V CDR1 and CDR2: SQVTM, ANQGSEA. V was clipped by 3 bases and J by 1 base; unmatched bases: 9. The CDR3 loop reads CSVDPFQTSGGTDTQYF. CDR3 DNA: TGCAGCGTTGACCCCTTCCAGACTAGCGGGGGCACAGATACGCAGTATTTT.

The J gene is TRBJ2-5, the V gene TRBV30, with 7 bases fitting TRBD1. CDR3 length equals 15 residues. Germline trimming cut 5 bases from V and 1 base from J; bases unmatched to any gene: 10. Germline lookup yields CDR1 GTSNPN and CDR2 SVGIG (reference sequence). The DNA of the CDR3 is TGTGCCTGGGCCGACAGGGAAGTTCGCCAAGAGACCCAGTACTTC. Translated: CAWADREVRQETQYF.

This clone was detected only a few times. V and J are TRBV11-2 and TRBJ2-7, with D perhaps matching TRBD2 (6 bases). V lost 2 bases, J lost 3 bases, and 11 bases lay in between. Germline assignment: CDR1 SGHAT and CDR2 FQNNGV. The CDR3 has 14 residues. This CDR3 reads CASSLSHSGYEQYF. CDR3 bases: TGTGCCAGCAGCTTAAGTCATAGCGGCTACGAGCAGTACTTC.

The chain is built from TRBV4-3 and TRBJ2-3; 9 bases match TRBD2. V trimming: 2 bases; J trimming: 0 bases; junction bases outside the gene matches: 6. This CDR3 comprises 17 residues. CDR1 and CDR2 (germline): LGHNA, YSLEER. CDR3 DNA sequence: TGCGCCAGCAGCCAATACCCTAGCGGGGCTAGCACAGATACGCAGTATTTT. This gives the protein CASSQYPSGASTDTQYF.

This chain joins TRBV5-1 and TRBJ2-7, with 10 nucleotides matching TRBD2. Per the germline V gene, CDR1 is SGHRS and CDR2 is YFSETQ. The CDR3 extends over 15 amino acids. Unmatched junction bases numbered 6, after V lost 4 bases and J lost 2 bases. The CDR3 nucleotides read TGCGCCAGCAGCGAAGGACTAGCGGCTACCTACGAGCAGTACTTC. Translation: CASSEGLAATYEQYF.

The V gene is TRBV9, the J gene TRBJ1-4, with D perhaps TRBD1 (5 bases). Trimming shortened V by 4 bases and J by 3 bases, and 10 bases separated the two germline ends. The CDR3 is made up of 14 amino acids. Germline-derived CDR1 and CDR2 are SGDLS and YYNGEE. The chain's CDR3 is CASSQPGSNEKLFF. DNA of the CDR3: TGTGCCAGCAGCCAGCCAGGGTCTAATGAAAAACTGTTTTTT.

V and J are TRBV10-3 and TRBJ1-6; D not certain. The CDR3 has 13 residues. Germline values: CDR1 ENHRY, CDR2 SYGVKD. Trimming took off 4 bases at V and 7 bases at J, with 8 bases between the two ends. The CDR3 loop reads CAISVAPNSPLHF. DNA of the CDR3: TGTGCCATCAGTGTGGCCCCGAATTCACCCCTCCACTTT.

The J gene is TRBJ1-4, the V gene TRBV19; D gene ambiguous. There are 15 residues in the CDR3. The germline V and J ends were trimmed by 3 bases and 3 bases, with 11 bases remaining between them. CDR1 LNHDA and CDR2 SQIVND come from the germline V gene (reference sequence). CDR3 DNA: TGTGCCAGTAGTATGAGGCCCCTCCCTAATGAAAAACTGTTTTTT. As protein: CASSMRPLPNEKLFF.